A single sample gave rise to the 6 T cell receptor beta chains below, sequenced in a study of cytomegalovirus exposure and HLA in healthy donors. Use of 60 Vbeta and 13 Jbeta primers characterized the PCR. Assay: immunoSEQ multiplex PCR; the TCRdb copy retains only in-frame clones and omits some. The table records fewer than 25,000 clones, 65% to 85% of them present only once. Sequencing was carried out using PBMCs. Every receptor here comes from a man aged 55-75 years in good health and CMV-seronegative.

The chain couples TRBV7-3 to TRBJ2-5; 7 bases map to TRBD1. This CDR3 region has 13 residues. CDR1 SGHTA and CDR2 FQGTGA come from the germline V gene. V was pared by 5 bases and J by 5 bases, with 5 bases of the junction left unmatched. In nucleotides, the CDR3 is TGTGCCAGCAGCCTCACAGGGGCGGAGACCCAGTACTTC. It translates to CASSLTGAETQYF.

Points on this clone: Mismatch with germline at one junction end may stem from a read error. The chain combines TRBV7-8 with TRBJ1-2, with TRBD1 matching 9 bases. The CDR3 has 15 residues. Germline CDR1 is SGHVS and CDR2 is FQNEAQ. The CDR3 spells CASSSTGGVNYGYPF. In DNA, the CDR3 is TGTGCCAGCAGCTCTACAGGGGGCGTTAACTATGGCTACCCCTTC.

V usage is TRBV27 and J usage is TRBJ2-3, with 11 bases lining up with TRBD1. Germline values: CDR1 MNHEY, CDR2 SMNVEV (reference sequence). Unmatched junction bases numbered 17, after V lost 4 bases and J lost 8 bases. The CDR3 contains 18 residues. The CDR3 DNA follows: TGTGCCAGCAGTTCCGCCGGGACAGGGGGGGGTAGGGGTGCTACGCAGTATTTT. Translation: CASSSAGTGGGRGATQYF.

As regards this clone: In the same sample, other DNA sequences code for this CDR3. The rearrangement uses TRBV7-2 and TRBJ1-6; 9 bases align to TRBD1. This CDR3 is built from 18 residues. Losses at the gene ends were 5 bases for V and 6 bases for J; bases not matched to a gene: 14. Germline V CDR1 and CDR2: SGHTA, FQGNSA. In DNA form, the CDR3 reads TGTGCCAGCAGCCTAAGGGGACGGGGACAGGGAAGTAATTCACCCCTCCACTTT. Protein: CASSLRGRGQGSNSPLHF.

This CDR3 reads CASSPGRNNEQFF. The CDR3 DNA reads TGTGCCAGCTCACCTGGCAGGAACAATGAGCAGTTCTTC. The chain couples TRBV18 to TRBJ2-1; no clear D. The CDR3 runs to 13 residues. V was clipped by 3 bases and J by 5 bases, with 8 bases between them. Germline V gene sequence: CDR1 KGHSH, CDR2 LQKENI. The whole variable domain, remainder taken from reference TRBV18 and TRBJ2-1, is NAGVMQNPRHLVRRRGQEARLRCSPMKGHSHVYWYRQLPEEGLKFMVYLQKENIIDESGMPKERFSAEFPKEGPSILRIQQVVRGDSAAYFCASSPGRNNEQFFGPGTRLTVL.

This clone was recorded a few times. The gene calls are TRBV19 and TRBJ1-1, with 7 bases matching TRBD1. The CDR3 covers 14 residues. After removal of 7 bases from V and 4 bases from J, the junction contained 9 bases not matched to a gene. Germline CDR1 LNHDA, CDR2 SQIVND (reference sequence). Here the CDR3 DNA reads TGTGCCAGTACCCCGACAGGGTGGAGCACTGAAGCTTTCTTT. It translates to CASTPTGWSTEAFF.